This TCR beta chain was sequenced for a study of T cells in Graves' hyperthyroidism and ophthalmopathy. Study results and caveats: The blood repertoire included most of the expanded thyroid clonotypes above 0.001.

Investigators excluded patients with uncontrolled infection, other autoimmune disease, pregnancy or lactation. This clonotype has a single count. Its cognate antigen is unknown. Amplification of TCR beta CDR3 regions was performed using RNA transcripts as template. The HTBI primer set was used in a first-round RT-PCR of the TCR CDR3. TCRdb called the multiplex PCR reads again in MiXCR, with one record for every CDR3 protein. This sample has 350,000 or so distinct CDR3 sequences, with 15% to 20% found just once. Trimming cost V 9 bases and J 1 base, with 21 bases left between them. The CDR3 spans 16 residues. Germline V gene lookup returns CDR1 MDHEN and CDR2 SYDVKM.

Specimen: blood. The source of this sequence is a woman between 35 and 50 years old with Graves' ophthalmopathy. This chain joins TRBV28 and TRBJ1-2; D is unresolved. In nucleotides, the CDR3 is TGTGCCAGTAGTATAGATGGAGAAGGAATTAACTATGGCTACACCTTC. It is translated as CASSIDGEGINYGYTF.